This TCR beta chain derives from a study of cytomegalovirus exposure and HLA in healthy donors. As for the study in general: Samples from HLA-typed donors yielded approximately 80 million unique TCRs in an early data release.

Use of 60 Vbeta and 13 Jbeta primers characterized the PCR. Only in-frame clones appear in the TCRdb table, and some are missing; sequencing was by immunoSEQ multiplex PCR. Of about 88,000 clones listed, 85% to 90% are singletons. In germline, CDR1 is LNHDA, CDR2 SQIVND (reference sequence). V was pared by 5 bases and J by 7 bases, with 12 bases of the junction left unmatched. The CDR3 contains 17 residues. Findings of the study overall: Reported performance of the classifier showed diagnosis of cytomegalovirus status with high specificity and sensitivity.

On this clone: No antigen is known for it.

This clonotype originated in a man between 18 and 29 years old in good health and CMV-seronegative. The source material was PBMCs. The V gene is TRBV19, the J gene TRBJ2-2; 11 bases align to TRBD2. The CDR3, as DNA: TGTGCCAGTAGTGGGGGGACACTAGCGGGAGCAATCGGGGAGCTGTTTTTT. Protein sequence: CASSGGTLAGAIGELFF.